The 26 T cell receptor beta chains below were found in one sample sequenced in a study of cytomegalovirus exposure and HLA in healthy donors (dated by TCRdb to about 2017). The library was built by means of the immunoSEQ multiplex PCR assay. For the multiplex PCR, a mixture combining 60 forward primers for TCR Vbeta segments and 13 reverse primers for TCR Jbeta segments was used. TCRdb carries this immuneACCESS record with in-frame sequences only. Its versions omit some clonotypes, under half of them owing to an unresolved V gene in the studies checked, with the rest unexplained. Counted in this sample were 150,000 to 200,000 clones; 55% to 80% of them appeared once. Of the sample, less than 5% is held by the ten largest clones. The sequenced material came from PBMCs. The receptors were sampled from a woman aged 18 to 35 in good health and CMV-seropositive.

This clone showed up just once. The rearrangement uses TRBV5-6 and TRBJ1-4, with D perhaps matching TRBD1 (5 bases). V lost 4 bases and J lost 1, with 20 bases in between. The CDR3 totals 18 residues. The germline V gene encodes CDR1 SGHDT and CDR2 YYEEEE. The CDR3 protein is CASSHPFEGRLTNEKLFF. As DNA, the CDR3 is TGTGCCAGCAGCCACCCGTTTGAGGGGAGGTTAACTAATGAAAAACTGTTTTTT.

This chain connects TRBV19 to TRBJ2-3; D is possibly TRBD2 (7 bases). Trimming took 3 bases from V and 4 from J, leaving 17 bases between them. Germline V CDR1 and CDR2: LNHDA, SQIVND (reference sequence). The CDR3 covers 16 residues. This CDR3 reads CASSIPRGGGSDTQYF. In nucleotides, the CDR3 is TGTGCCAGTAGTATCCCTCGGGGCGGGGGCTCAGATACGCAGTATTTT.

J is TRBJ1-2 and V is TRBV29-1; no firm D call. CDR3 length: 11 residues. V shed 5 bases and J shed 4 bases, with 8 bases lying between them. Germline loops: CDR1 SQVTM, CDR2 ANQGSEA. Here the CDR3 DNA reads TGCAGCGTTTACGGGAGCTATGGCTACACCTTC. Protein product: CSVYGSYGYTF.

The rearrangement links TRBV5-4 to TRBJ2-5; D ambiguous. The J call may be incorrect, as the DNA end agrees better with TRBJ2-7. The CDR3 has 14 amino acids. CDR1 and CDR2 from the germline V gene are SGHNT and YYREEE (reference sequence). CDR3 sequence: CASSFSDTAYEQYF. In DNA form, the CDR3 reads TGTGCCAGCAGCTTTTCAGACACAGCCTACGAGCAGTACTTC.

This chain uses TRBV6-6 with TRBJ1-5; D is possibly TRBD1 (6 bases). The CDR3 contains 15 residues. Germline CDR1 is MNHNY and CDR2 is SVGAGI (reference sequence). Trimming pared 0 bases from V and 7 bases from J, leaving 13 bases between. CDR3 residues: CASSYSTGSGQPQHF. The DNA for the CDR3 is TGTGCCAGCAGTTACTCCACAGGGTCGGGGCAGCCCCAGCATTTT.

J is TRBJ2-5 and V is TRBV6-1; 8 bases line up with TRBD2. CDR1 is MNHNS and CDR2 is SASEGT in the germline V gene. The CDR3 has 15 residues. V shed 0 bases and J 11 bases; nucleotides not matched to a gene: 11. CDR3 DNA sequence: TGTGCCAGCAGTGAAGCTCCCCATAGCGGGAAAGAGCAGTACTTC. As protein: CASSEAPHSGKEQYF.

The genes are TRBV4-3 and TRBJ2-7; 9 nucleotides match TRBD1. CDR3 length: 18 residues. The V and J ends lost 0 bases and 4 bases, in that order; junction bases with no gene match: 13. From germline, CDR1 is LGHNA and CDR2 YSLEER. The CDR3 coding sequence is TGCGCCAGCAGCCAAGAGTGGGTCCGGGACAGGGAATATTACGAGCAGTACTTC. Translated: CASSQEWVRDREYYEQYF.

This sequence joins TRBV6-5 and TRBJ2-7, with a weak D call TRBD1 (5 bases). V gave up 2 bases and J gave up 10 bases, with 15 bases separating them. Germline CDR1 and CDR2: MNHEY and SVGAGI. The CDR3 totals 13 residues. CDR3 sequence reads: CASSYAREWAQYF. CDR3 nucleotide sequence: TGTGCCAGCAGTTACGCCAGGGAATGGGCCCAGTACTTC.

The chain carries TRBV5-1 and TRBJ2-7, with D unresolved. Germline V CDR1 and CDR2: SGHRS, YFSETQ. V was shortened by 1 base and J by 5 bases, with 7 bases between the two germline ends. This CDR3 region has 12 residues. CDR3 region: CASSLISDEQYF. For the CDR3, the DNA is TGCGCCAGCAGCTTGATTTCTGACGAGCAGTACTTC.

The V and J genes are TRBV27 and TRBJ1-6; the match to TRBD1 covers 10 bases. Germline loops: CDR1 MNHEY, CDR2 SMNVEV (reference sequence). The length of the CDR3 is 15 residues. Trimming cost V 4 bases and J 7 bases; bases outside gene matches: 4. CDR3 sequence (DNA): TGTGCCAGCAGTTCTCGGACAGGGGGGAATTCACCCCTCCACTTT. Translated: CASSSRTGGNSPLHF.

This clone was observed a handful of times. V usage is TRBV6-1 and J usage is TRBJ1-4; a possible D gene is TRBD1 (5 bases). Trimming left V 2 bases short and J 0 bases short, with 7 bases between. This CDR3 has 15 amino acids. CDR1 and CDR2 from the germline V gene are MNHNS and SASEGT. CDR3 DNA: TGTGCCAGCAGTGAAACGACAGCAACTAATGAAAAACTGTTTTTT. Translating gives CASSETTATNEKLFF.

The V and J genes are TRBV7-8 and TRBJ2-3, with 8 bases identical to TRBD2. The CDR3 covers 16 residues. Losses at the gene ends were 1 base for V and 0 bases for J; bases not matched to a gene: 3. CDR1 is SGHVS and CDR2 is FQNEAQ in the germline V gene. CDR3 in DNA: TGTGCCAGCAGCTTAGTGCCTAGCGGGAGCACAGATACGCAGTATTTT. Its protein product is CASSLVPSGSTDTQYF.

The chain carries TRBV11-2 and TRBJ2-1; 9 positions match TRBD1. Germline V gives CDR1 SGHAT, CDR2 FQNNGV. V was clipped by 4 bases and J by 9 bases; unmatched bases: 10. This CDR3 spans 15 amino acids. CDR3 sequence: CASSWDRVAVSEQFF. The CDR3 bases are TGTGCCAGCAGCTGGGACAGGGTGGCGGTTAGTGAGCAGTTCTTC.

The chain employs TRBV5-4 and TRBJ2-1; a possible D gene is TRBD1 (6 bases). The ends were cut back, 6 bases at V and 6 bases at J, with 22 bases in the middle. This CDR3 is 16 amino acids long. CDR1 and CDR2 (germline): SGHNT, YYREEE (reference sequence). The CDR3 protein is CASKFSGGDRLNEQFF. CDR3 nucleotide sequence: TGTGCCAGCAAATTTTCTGGGGGCGACAGACTCAATGAGCAGTTCTTC.

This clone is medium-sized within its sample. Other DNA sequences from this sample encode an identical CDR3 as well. The CDR3, as DNA: TGTGCCAGTAGTTCCAGGGTAGGCTACGAGCAGTACTTC. Translated: CASSSRVGYEQYF. The rearrangement uses TRBV19 and TRBJ2-7, with D possibly matching TRBD1 (5 bases). V dropped 5 bases and J dropped 3 bases, with 11 bases sitting between them. The germline CDR1 and CDR2 sequences are LNHDA and SQIVND (reference sequence). The CDR3 covers 13 residues.

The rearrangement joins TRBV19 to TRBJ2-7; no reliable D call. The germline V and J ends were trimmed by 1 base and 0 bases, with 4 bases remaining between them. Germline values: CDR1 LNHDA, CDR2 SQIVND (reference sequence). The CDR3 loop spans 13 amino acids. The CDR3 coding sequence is TGTGCCAGTAGTATAGGGAGCTCCTACGAGCAGTACTTC. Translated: CASSIGSSYEQYF.

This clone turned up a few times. DNA of the CDR3: TGTGCCAGCAGAAAGGGGGGGATCACAGATACGCAGTATTTT. This translates into CASRKGGITDTQYF. The chain is built from TRBV6-5 and TRBJ2-3, with D tentatively TRBD2 (7 bases). Germline V lookup: CDR1 MNHEY, CDR2 SVGAGI. Trimming removed 6 bases at V and 2 bases at J, with 12 bases between. This CDR3 has 14 residues.

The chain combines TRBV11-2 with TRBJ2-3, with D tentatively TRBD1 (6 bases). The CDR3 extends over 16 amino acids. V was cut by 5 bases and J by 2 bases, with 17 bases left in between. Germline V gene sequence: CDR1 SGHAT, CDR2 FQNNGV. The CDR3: CASSQRGIETTDTQYF. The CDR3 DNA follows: TGTGCCAGCAGCCAGAGGGGGATAGAGACCACAGATACGCAGTATTTT.

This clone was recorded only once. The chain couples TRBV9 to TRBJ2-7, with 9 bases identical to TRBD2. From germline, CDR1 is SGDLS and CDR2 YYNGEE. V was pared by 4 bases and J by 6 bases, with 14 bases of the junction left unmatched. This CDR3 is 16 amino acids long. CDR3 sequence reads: CASSPPEGGGAFEQYF. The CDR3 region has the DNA TGTGCCAGCAGCCCCCCGGAAGGCGGGGGGGCGTTCGAGCAGTACTTC.

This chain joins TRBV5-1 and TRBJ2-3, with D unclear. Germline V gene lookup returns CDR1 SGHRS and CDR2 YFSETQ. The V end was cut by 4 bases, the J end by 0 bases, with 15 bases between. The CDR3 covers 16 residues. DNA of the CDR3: TGCGCCAGCAGCCCTTATTCGGGTACTAGCACAGATACGCAGTATTTT. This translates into CASSPYSGTSTDTQYF. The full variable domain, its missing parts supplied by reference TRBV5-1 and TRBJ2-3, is KAGVTQTPRYLIKTRGQQVTLSCSPISGHRSVSWYQQTPGQGLQFLFEYFSETQRNKGNFPGRFSGRQFSNSRSEMNVSTLELGDSALYLCASSPYSGTSTDTQYFGPGTRLTVL.

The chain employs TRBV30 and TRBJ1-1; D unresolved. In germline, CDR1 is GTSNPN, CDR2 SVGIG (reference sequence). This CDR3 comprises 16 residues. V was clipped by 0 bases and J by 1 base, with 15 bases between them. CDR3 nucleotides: TGTGCCTGGAGTGTTCGATACTCAACCCCGAACACTGAAGCTTTCTTT. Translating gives CAWSVRYSTPNTEAFF. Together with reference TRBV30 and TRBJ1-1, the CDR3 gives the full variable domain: SQTIHQWPATLVQPVGSPLSLECTVEGTSNPNLYWYRQAAGRGLQLLFYSVGIGQISSEVPQNLSASRPQDRQFILSSKKLLLSDSGFYLCAWSVRYSTPNTEAFFGQGTRLTVV.

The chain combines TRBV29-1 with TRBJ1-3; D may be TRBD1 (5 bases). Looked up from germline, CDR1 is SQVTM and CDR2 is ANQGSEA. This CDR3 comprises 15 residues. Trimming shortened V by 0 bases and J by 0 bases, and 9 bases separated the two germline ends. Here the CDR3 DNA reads TGCAGCGTTGAAGAAGGTCAGGGCTCTGGAAACACCATATATTTT. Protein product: CSVEEGQGSGNTIYF.

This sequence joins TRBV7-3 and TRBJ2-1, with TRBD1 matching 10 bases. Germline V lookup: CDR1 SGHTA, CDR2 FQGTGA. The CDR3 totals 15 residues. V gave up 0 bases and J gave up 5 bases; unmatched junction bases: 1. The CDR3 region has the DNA TGTGCCAGCAGCTTAACCGGGACAGGGGACAATGAGCAGTTCTTC. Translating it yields CASSLTGTGDNEQFF. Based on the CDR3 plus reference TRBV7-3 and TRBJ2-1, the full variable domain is GAGVSQTPSNKVTEKGKYVELRCDPISGHTALYWYRQSLGQGPEFLIYFQGTGAADDSGLPNDRFFAVRPEGSVSTLKIQRTERGDSAVYLCASSLTGTGDNEQFFGPGTRLTVL.

CDR3 nucleotides: TGTGCCAGCAGCAGTGGGACTTCCAAGATCTACGAGCAGTACTTC. The encoded protein is CASSSGTSKIYEQYF. This chain joins TRBV11-2 and TRBJ2-7; D is perhaps TRBD2 (6 bases). CDR1 is SGHAT and CDR2 is FQNNGV in the germline V gene. Trimming removed 5 bases at V and 3 bases at J, with 17 bases between. This CDR3 region has 15 residues.

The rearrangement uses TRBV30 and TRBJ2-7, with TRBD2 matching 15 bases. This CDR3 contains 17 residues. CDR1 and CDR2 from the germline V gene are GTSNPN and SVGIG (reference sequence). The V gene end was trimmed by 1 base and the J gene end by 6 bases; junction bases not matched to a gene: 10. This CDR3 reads CAWSAPPPGLAGGEQYF. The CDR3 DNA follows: TGTGCCTGGAGTGCCCCCCCACCGGGACTAGCGGGAGGCGAGCAGTACTTC.

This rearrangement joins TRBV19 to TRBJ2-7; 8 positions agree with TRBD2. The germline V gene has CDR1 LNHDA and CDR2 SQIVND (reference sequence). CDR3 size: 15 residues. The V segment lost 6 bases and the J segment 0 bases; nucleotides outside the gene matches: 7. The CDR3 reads CASSYSGVSSYEQYF. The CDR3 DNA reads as TGTGCCAGTAGCTATAGCGGGGTAAGCTCCTACGAGCAGTACTTC.